These T cell receptor beta chains were read from a single sample in a study of T cells in tumors after PD-1 blockade. The table came from immunoSEQ multiplex PCR; TCRdb's copy has only in-frame clones and leaves some out. The repertoire holds about 20,000 clones, with about 77% as singletons. Source: PBMCs, taken before anti-PD-1 treatment. Receptors originate from a human donor with basal cell carcinoma. Each CDR3 is given with its conserved first and last residue. D genes are given only for firm matches. The size entry is marked missing in some rows and otherwise reads once, few, many or a size class.

>TRBJ2-3|14|TRBV29-1|.|TRBD2
TGCAGCGTTGAAGTAGCGGGAATCACAGATACGCAGTATTTT
CSVEVAGITDTQYF
>TRBJ2-7|15|TRBV6-5|few|TRBD1
TGTGCCACCTCACTCCGCCTGGACAGGACCTACGAGCAGTACTTC
CATSLRLDRTYEQYF
>TRBJ2-7|13|TRBV6-6|.|.
TGTGCCAGCAGTTTAGCGGAGGGATCCGAGCAGTACTTC
CASSLAEGSEQYF
>TRBJ2-1|19|TRBV2|few|.
TGTGCCTGCAGTGATGGGGGGGGGCGGGTGGGGAGCTCCTACAATGAGCAGTTCTTC
CACSDGGGRVGSSYNEQFF
>TRBJ1-2|17|TRBV19|once|.
TGTGCCAGCAGTACCAAAAGGTGGGAGACCCCAGACTATGGCTACACCTTC
CASSTKRWETPDYGYTF
>TRBJ1-3|15|TRBV27|once|.
TGTGCCAGCAGTCCCTCATACGACTCTGGAAACACCATATATTTT
CASSPSYDSGNTIYF
>TRBJ2-7|17|TRBV5-1|.|TRBD2
TGCGCCAGCAGCCCCTTTCCAACTAGCGGGGGGACCTACGAGCAGTACTTC
CASSPFPTSGGTYEQYF
>TRBJ1-2|16|TRBV6-4|once|.
TGTGCCAGCAGTGACGGCCCCGGGGCAGGGAACTATGGCTACACCTTC
CASSDGPGAGNYGYTF
>TRBJ2-1|14|TRBV10-2|.|.
TGCGCCAGCAGTGAACCAGGATTCTACAATGAGCAGTTCTTC
CASSEPGFYNEQFF
>TRBJ2-7|16|TRBV11-3|.|TRBD1
TGTGCCAGCAGCTTAGTTGGAAGGACAGGATACTACGAGCAGTACTTC
CASSLVGRTGYYEQYF
>TRBJ2-3|14|TRBV12-5|.|.
TGTGCTAGTGGTGTACGGGCCCACACAGATACGCAGTATTTT
CASGVRAHTDTQYF
>TRBJ2-1|19|TRBV2|few|TRBD2
TGTCCCAGCAGTTACGGGGGGGCGCGGGCGGGGAGCTCCTACAATGAGCAGTTCTTC
CPSSYGGARAGSSYNEQFF
>TRBJ1-2|13|TRBV6-4|few|.
TGTGCCAGCAGTGCGGAGGAGACGGGAGGCTACACCTTC
CASSAEETGGYTF
>TRBJ2-7|13|TRBV18|.|TRBD2
TGTGCCAGCTCGACTAGCGGGACTGACGAGCAGTACTTC
CASSTSGTDEQYF
>TRBJ2-7|12|TRBV24-1|.|TRBD2
TGTGCCACCAGTGATTCAGCGGGGCAGCAGTACTTC
CATSDSAGQQYF
>TRBJ2-2|13|TRBV12-5|.|.
TGTGCTAGTGGTTTGTTCAACACCGGGGAGCTGTTTTTT
CASGLFNTGELFF
>TRBJ1-5|14|TRBV27|.|.
TGTGCCAGCAGTCCAAGCCATCCAAATCAGCCCCAGCATTTT
CASSPSHPNQPQHF
>TRBJ2-3|16|TRBV7-6|.|TRBD2
TGTGCCAGCAGCTTAGCGCCAGCGGGGGGCACAGATACGCAGTATTTT
CASSLAPAGGTDTQYF
>TRBJ2-7|16|TRBV6-5|.|.
TGTGCCAGCAGTTACATAGTTGGGCTAGCCCTCTACGAGCAGTACTTC
CASSYIVGLALYEQYF
>TRBJ2-2|13|TRBV29-1|.|.
TGCAGCGCTCTCAGGGCGAACACCGGGGAGCTGTTTTTT
CSALRANTGELFF
>TRBJ2-5|15|TRBV5-1|.|.
TGCGCCAGCAGCTTGGACAGGTACACACAAGAGACCCAGTACTTC
CASSLDRYTQETQYF
>TRBJ2-2|14|TRBV28|once|.
TGTGCCAGCAGTTTTCTAAGGGACACCGGGGAGCTGTTTTTT
CASSFLRDTGELFF
>TRBJ1-1|16|TRBV28|.|.
TGTGCCAGCAGTTCCTCGACAGGACTAATGAACACTGAAGCTTTCTTT
CASSSSTGLMNTEAFF
>TRBJ2-1|15|TRBV5-4|.|TRBD1
TGTGCCAGCAGCCAGGGGACAGGGGATAAGAATGAGCAGTTCTTC
CASSQGTGDKNEQFF
>TRBJ2-1|11|TRBV5-1|.|.
TGCGCCAGCAGGGCCGGGGGTGAGCAGTTCTTC
CASRAGGEQFF
>TRBJ1-6|17|TRBV7-7|.|.
TGTGCCAGCAGCTCGACCCGAGGAGACAGGTCTAATTCACCCCTCCACTTT
CASSSTRGDRSNSPLHF
>TRBJ2-6|16|TRBV9|.|.
TGTGCCAGCAGCGCCTCGACGGGGACTGGGGCCAACGTCCTGACTTTC
CASSASTGTGANVLTF
>TRBJ2-1|15|TRBV27|.|TRBD1
TGTGCCAGCAGTTCGGGACAGGGGATTAACAATGAGCAGTTCTTC
CASSSGQGINNEQFF
>TRBJ2-7|13|TRBV14|few|TRBD2
TGTGCCAGCAGCCTGGCGGGAGGGTACGAGCAGTACTTC
CASSLAGGYEQYF
>TRBJ2-3|17|TRBV30|few|TRBD1
TGTGCCTGGAGTGTATCCCGGGACAGGGTGTTTTCTAATAGCAGGTATTTT
CAWSVSRDRVFSNSRYF
>TRBJ2-1|14|TRBV2|once|.
TGTGCCAGCAATCAACCCCCCGGGACTGTTAAGCAGTTCTTC
CASNQPPGTVKQFF
>TRBJ2-1|15|TRBV7-2|.|.
TGTGCCAGCAGCTTAATGAGGGTGACCTACAATGAGCAGTTCTTC
CASSLMRVTYNEQFF
>TRBJ2-3|13|TRBV2|.|.
TGTGCCAGCAGGCGGGACGTCACAGATACGCAGTATTTT
CASRRDVTDTQYF
>TRBJ2-7|15|TRBV5-1|.|TRBD1
TGCGCCAGCAGCCTAATGACAGGGGGCTGGTACGAGCAGTACTTC
CASSLMTGGWYEQYF
>TRBJ1-1|13|TRBV18|.|.
TGTGCCAGCTCACCGGGGCCCGGCACTGAAGCTTTCTTT
CASSPGPGTEAFF
>TRBJ2-1|16|TRBV3-1/TRBV3-2|.|.
TGTGCCAGCAGCCAAGACGGGCGGTGGACCTACAATGAGCAGTTCTTC
CASSQDGRWTYNEQFF
>TRBJ2-7|15|TRBV5-1|.|.
TGCGCCAGCAGCTTGGGGGCGGGACGAACTTACGAGCAGTACTTC
CASSLGAGRTYEQYF
>TRBJ1-2|13|TRBV7-9|few|TRBD1
TGTGCCAGCAGCCAGGACAGGGTCTATGGCTACACCTTC
CASSQDRVYGYTF
>TRBJ2-2|14|TRBV29-1|.|TRBD2
TGCAGCGTAGCCCGGGGGGGCCTAGCCGGGGAGCTGTTTTTT
CSVARGGLAGELFF
>TRBJ2-3|15|TRBV6-2/TRBV6-3|.|.
TGTGCCAGCAGTTACGCCCAGCCAGGGGTAGATACGCAGTATTTT
CASSYAQPGVDTQYF